Below are 13 T cell receptor beta chains sequenced from a single sample in a study of type 1 and type 2 diabetes patients. Amplification started from genomic DNA. A primer set of 30 forward and 13 reverse primers amplified the CDR3. MiXCR, applied by TCRdb to the multiplex PCR reads, yields one record per CDR3 protein. The repertoire has approximately 260,000 distinct CDR3 sequences, 45% to 60% of them found once; the top ten carry approximately 14%. The sample taken for sequencing was peripheral blood mononuclear cells (PBMCs). These receptors were obtained from a man aged 18 to 29 with type 2 diabetes.

This clonotype appeared once. The chain uses TRBV9 and TRBJ2-5; TRBD2 aligns across 8 bases. CDR3 length equals 17 residues. Germline CDR1 reads SGDLS; CDR2 reads YYNGEE. V dropped 3 bases and J dropped 5; count of bases not matched to a gene: 15. The CDR3 nucleotides are TGTGCCAGCAGCGCCTCGCTTTCGGGAGGGCCGCCGGAGACCCAGTACTTC. Its protein is CASSASLSGGPPETQYF.

CDR3 sequence: CASSPTPFGDTQYF. The CDR3 DNA reads as TGTGCCAGCAGCCCCACCCCGTTTGGAGATACGCAGTATTTT. This chain connects TRBV7-4 to TRBJ2-3, with no clear D. Germline V lookup: CDR1 SGHVT, CDR2 SQSDAQ. V was clipped by 5 bases and J by 5 bases, with 14 bases between them. The CDR3 runs 14 residues.

As to this clonotype: This may be a read error, as it is one base from a much larger clone. The chain couples TRBV12-3 or TRBV12-4 to TRBJ1-1; TRBD1 is a possible D gene (5 bases). This CDR3 spans 12 amino acids. The V and J ends lost 8 bases and 0 bases respectively, with 7 bases between them. The CDR3 protein is CASGGMNTEAFF. The DNA of the CDR3 is TGTGCCAGCGGGGGTATGAACACTGAAGCTTTCTTT.

This clonotype was detected only a few times. For the CDR3, the DNA is TGTGCCAGTAGTATAGAGGGCGCAAAGGGCTACACCTTC. This translates into CASSIEGAKGYTF. The chain is built from TRBV19 and TRBJ1-2; D uncertain. The V end lost 0 bases, the J end lost 8 bases, and 10 bases lay between the germline ends. The germline V gene has CDR1 LNHDA and CDR2 SQIVND (reference sequence). This CDR3 has 13 amino acids.

V and J are TRBV10-1 and TRBJ2-1; 7 nucleotides match TRBD2. V dropped 4 bases and J dropped 0; count of bases not matched to a gene: 12. CDR1 WNHNN and CDR2 SYGVQD come from the germline V gene (reference sequence). This CDR3 is 18 amino acids long. In DNA form, the CDR3 reads TGCGCCAGCAGTGGACGGAGAGTGGGGGGGGTCTCCTACAATGAGCAGTTCTTC. This sequence encodes CASSGRRVGGVSYNEQFF.

This clonotype was picked up many times. V gene TRBV15 combines with J gene TRBJ2-1, with TRBD1 as a possible D gene (5 bases). V was clipped by 5 bases and J by 7 bases, with 15 bases between them. From germline, CDR1 is LNHNV and CDR2 YYDKDF (reference sequence). The CDR3 spans 14 residues. CDR3 DNA sequence: TGTGCCACCAGCCTTATCGCAGGGTCTAATGAGCAGTTCTTC. As protein: CATSLIAGSNEQFF.

The gene calls are TRBV7-1 and TRBJ2-3; tentative D call: TRBD2 (5 bases). TRBV7-1 is an open reading frame whose function is uncertain. V gave up 5 bases and J gave up 0 bases, with 12 bases separating them. The CDR3 runs 15 residues. The CDR3 protein is CASSRFLASTDTQYF. CDR3 nucleotide sequence: TGTGCCAGCAGCCGTTTTCTAGCTAGCACAGATACGCAGTATTTT.

The J gene is TRBJ2-2, the V gene TRBV20-1; tentatively, D is TRBD2 (5 bases). The CDR3 has 17 amino acids. With 0 bases removed from V and 5 bases from J, the gap between germline ends came to 19 bases. The V gene's germline CDR1 is DFQATT and CDR2 SNEGSKA (reference sequence). Here the CDR3 DNA reads TGCAGTGCTAGAGATCCGAAAGGAGGTCAGTCAACCGGGGAGCTGTTTTTT. Translating it yields CSARDPKGGQSTGELFF.

The CDR3 region has the DNA TGTGCCAGCAGCTTAAGCCGGGGGGTGACAGATACGCAGTATTTT. Its protein is CASSLSRGVTDTQYF. The rearrangement uses TRBV7-6 and TRBJ2-3; 7 bases are shared with TRBD2. The V segment lost 2 bases and the J segment 3 bases; nucleotides outside the gene matches: 5. CDR3 length: 15 amino acids. Germline CDR1 is SGHVS and CDR2 is FNYEAQ. The full variable domain, in which reference TRBV7-6 and TRBJ2-3 provide the parts outside the CDR3, is GAGVSQSPRYKVTKRGQDVALRCDPISGHVSLYWYRQALGQGPEFLTYFNYEAQQDKSGLPNDRFSAERPEGSISTLTIQRTEQRDSAMYRCASSLSRGVTDTQYFGPGTRLTVL.

The chain joins TRBV7-6 to TRBJ2-7; D may be TRBD1 (7 bases). V was clipped by 4 bases and J by 4 bases, with 20 bases between them. CDR3 size: 16 residues. Germline CDR1 is SGHVS and CDR2 is FNYEAQ. DNA for the CDR3: TGTGCCAGCAGCTCATGGGGAGCAGGGGGAGGATACGAGCAGTACTTC. This sequence encodes CASSSWGAGGGYEQYF.

A few counts support this clonotype. The DNA for the CDR3 is TGTGCCACCAGCAGTACGAGCAGCGGGCGATACAATGAGCAGTTCTTC. This sequence encodes CATSSTSSGRYNEQFF. The chain combines TRBV15 with TRBJ2-1, with D tentatively TRBD2 (6 bases). Trimming removed 3 bases at V and 4 bases at J, with 16 bases between. Germline V CDR1 and CDR2: LNHNV, YYDKDF (reference sequence). CDR3 size: 16 residues.

The chain employs TRBV7-2 and TRBJ2-2; 9 nucleotides line up with TRBD2. V was clipped by 6 bases and J by 2 bases; unmatched bases: 4. The CDR3 is 15 amino acids. Germline values: CDR1 SGHTA, CDR2 FQGNSA. CDR3 sequence: CASSPTSGNTGELFF. Written as DNA, the CDR3 is TGTGCCAGCAGTCCGACTAGCGGCAACACCGGGGAGCTGTTTTTT.

The rearrangement joins TRBV20-1 to TRBJ1-1, with D unresolved. This CDR3 region has 14 residues. Trimming stripped 6 bases from V and 2 bases from J, with 16 bases between. Per the germline V gene, CDR1 is DFQATT and CDR2 is SNEGSKA (reference sequence). Here the CDR3 reads CSAPRLGRNTEAFF. CDR3 sequence (DNA): TGCAGTGCCCCCCGACTGGGGAGAAACACTGAAGCTTTCTTT.